The 30 T cell receptor beta chains below all came from one sample that was sequenced in a study of shared clonotypes between healthy human individuals. Method: immunoSEQ multiplex PCR; TCRdb's copy keeps in-frame clones and lacks some. Altogether a few million clones are present, more than 90% being singletons, with the ten largest covering roughly 0.13%. The sequenced sample consisted of naive CD4+ T cells sorted from blood. The subset: CD45RA+ positively selected. These receptors were taken from a man between 18 and 35 years old in good health.

The V gene is TRBV5-6, the J gene TRBJ1-1; 10 bases align to TRBD1. CDR1 is SGHDT, CDR2 YYEEEE, per germline. The CDR3 is made up of 16 amino acids. With V trimmed by 2 bases and J by 5 bases, 9 bases remained unmatched. DNA of the CDR3: TGTGCCAGCAGCTTAGGGGACAGGGGTGCGGAGACTGAAGCTTTCTTT. Amino acids: CASSLGDRGAETEAFF.

The chain has TRBV19 and TRBJ1-5, with unresolved D. CDR1 is LNHDA, CDR2 SQIVND, per germline (reference sequence). V lost 7 bases, J lost 0 bases, and 7 bases lay in between. This CDR3 is built from 13 residues. The chain's CDR3 is CASIDNSNQPQHF. The CDR3 region has the DNA TGTGCCAGTATTGACAATAGCAATCAGCCCCAGCATTTT.

The rearrangement uses TRBV30 and TRBJ2-1, with D possibly matching TRBD2 (7 bases). CDR3 length: 17 amino acids. Trimming took off 4 bases at V and 5 bases at J, with 24 bases between the two ends. Germline V gene lookup returns CDR1 GTSNPN and CDR2 SVGIG (reference sequence). DNA of the CDR3: TGTGCCTGGATTGGCCCCCCCTACGGGGGGCTTAACAATGAGCAGTTCTTC. Its translation is CAWIGPPYGGLNNEQFF.

For this clone: Germline is not matched at one junction end, which may reflect a read error. This chain links TRBV6-1 with TRBJ1-2; D uncertain. Germline values: CDR1 MNHNS, CDR2 SASEGT. The CDR3 spans 11 residues. CDR3 nucleotide sequence: TGTGCCATCAGTGATACAGATGGCTACACCTTC. Translation: CAISDTDGYTF.

Note on this clone: The germline gene is not matched at one end of the junction; a read error may be the cause. J is TRBJ1-2 and V is TRBV6-4, with D tentatively TRBD1 (5 bases). The CDR3 covers 11 residues. Germline V gene sequence: CDR1 MRHNA, CDR2 SNTAGT. The CDR3 loop reads CASGGAGATQF. CDR3 DNA sequence: TGTGCCAGCGGAGGGGCCGGCGCCACTCAGTTC.

Here the CDR3 reads CASRRGLDRGYEQFF. Here the CDR3 DNA reads TGTGCCAGCAGACGGGGCTTGGACAGGGGCTATGAGCAGTTCTTC. The V call is TRBV14, the J call TRBJ2-1; 9 nucleotides match TRBD1. The CDR3 runs to 15 residues. V shed 6 bases and J 8 bases; nucleotides not matched to a gene: 11. From germline, CDR1 is SGHDN and CDR2 FVKESK.

This chain joins TRBV7-9 and TRBJ2-7; D unclear. V lost 2 bases to trimming and J lost 3 bases, with 5 bases between them. Germline-derived CDR1 and CDR2 are SEHNR and FQNEAQ (reference sequence). This CDR3 contains 12 residues. CDR3 protein: CASSLIDYEQYF. The CDR3 region has the DNA TGTGCCAGCAGCTTAATAGACTACGAGCAGTACTTC.

The chain uses TRBV19 and TRBJ1-6; D call uncertain. Trimming left V 7 bases short and J 0 bases short, with 10 bases between. This CDR3 has 15 residues. CDR1 and CDR2 (germline): LNHDA, SQIVND (reference sequence). DNA of the CDR3: TGTGCCAGTACCACAAGGAGCTCCTATAATTCACCCCTCCACTTT. It is translated as CASTTRSSYNSPLHF.

The chain couples TRBV6-1 to TRBJ1-2; D is unresolved. This CDR3 contains 14 residues. Per germline, CDR1 MNHNS and CDR2 SASEGT. The germline V and J ends were trimmed by 1 base and 2 bases, with 8 bases remaining between them. The CDR3, as DNA: TGTGCCAGCAGTGAAGGCAGAGCCAACTATGGCTACACCTTC. Encoded protein: CASSEGRANYGYTF.

The chain joins TRBV5-4 to TRBJ2-5; the match to TRBD2 covers 12 bases. V shed 0 bases and J 5 bases; nucleotides not matched to a gene: 11. Germline V gene lookup returns CDR1 SGHNT and CDR2 YYREEE (reference sequence). This CDR3 has 18 residues. CDR3 region: CASSLGGASGRAKETQYF. DNA for the CDR3: TGTGCCAGCAGCTTGGGAGGGGCTAGCGGGAGGGCAAAGGAGACCCAGTACTTC.

The chain uses TRBV6-5 and TRBJ1-5, with D unclear. Germline CDR1 and CDR2: MNHEY and SVGAGI. The ends were cut back, 6 bases at V and 4 bases at J, with 13 bases in the middle. The CDR3 extends over 14 amino acids. The CDR3 region has the DNA TGTGCCAGCAGCCAAGGACCAAAGAATCAGCCCCAGCATTTT. Translating it yields CASSQGPKNQPQHF.

A note on this clone: The sample contains more than one DNA sequence encoding this CDR3. In nucleotides, the CDR3 is TGTGCCAGCAGCTTCGGTCACACTGAAGCTTTCTTT. Amino acid sequence: CASSFGHTEAFF. The chain couples TRBV7-9 to TRBJ1-1; D remains ambiguous. CDR1 is SEHNR, CDR2 FQNEAQ, per germline (reference sequence). CDR3 size: 12 residues. V shed 3 bases and J shed 3 bases, with 5 bases lying between them.

This chain joins TRBV5-6 and TRBJ2-7; TRBD1 agrees at 8 bases. The CDR3 loop spans 15 amino acids. CDR1 and CDR2 (germline): SGHDT, YYEEEE. V dropped 4 bases and J dropped 2; count of bases not matched to a gene: 8. CDR3 in amino acids: CASSRGDRPTYEQYF. The CDR3 DNA reads as TGTGCCAGCAGCCGAGGGGACAGGCCGACCTACGAGCAGTACTTC. Supplemented by reference TRBV5-6 and TRBJ2-7, the full variable domain reads DAGVTQSPTHLIKTRGQQVTLRCSPKSGHDTVSWYQQALGQGPQFIFQYYEEEERQRGNFPDRFSGHQFPNYSSELNVNALLLGDSALYLCASSRGDRPTYEQYFGPGTRLTVT.

This clone was seen once. The CDR3 is CASSYSTGEGEKLFF. CDR3 nucleotide sequence: TGTGCCAGCAGTTACTCCACAGGTGAAGGGGAAAAACTGTTTTTT. The chain is built from TRBV6-6 and TRBJ1-4, with D possibly matching TRBD1 (5 bases). Germline loops: CDR1 MNHNY, CDR2 SVGAGI (reference sequence). This CDR3 comprises 15 residues. V lost 0 bases and J 8 bases, leaving 13 bases between the germline ends.

The genes are TRBV5-1 and TRBJ2-5; weak D call: TRBD2 (6 bases). This CDR3 is built from 13 residues. CDR1 SGHRS and CDR2 YFSETQ come from the germline V gene. Trimming shortened V by 2 bases and J by 5 bases, and 10 bases separated the two germline ends. This CDR3 is CASSFGGDETQYF. In DNA form, the CDR3 reads TGCGCCAGCAGCTTTGGAGGGGATGAGACCCAGTACTTC.

This clone was seen a few times. The chain couples TRBV18 to TRBJ1-4; a weak D match, TRBD1 (5 bases). CDR3 size: 14 residues. With 6 bases removed from V and 2 bases from J, the gap between germline ends came to 10 bases. CDR1 is KGHSH and CDR2 is LQKENI in the germline V gene. As DNA, the CDR3 is TGTGCCAGCTCTACAGGCGTGACTAATGAAAAACTGTTTTTT. Encoded protein: CASSTGVTNEKLFF.

The genes are TRBV2 and TRBJ2-7; D uncertain. The length of the CDR3 is 12 residues. Between the trimmed V and J ends, which lost 6 bases and 2 bases, there was a span of 8 bases. In germline, CDR1 is SNHLY, CDR2 FYNNEI. CDR3 in DNA: TGTGCCAGCAGGAGGAGCACCTACGAGCAGTACTTC. Residues: CASRRSTYEQYF.

The chain joins TRBV6-1 to TRBJ1-1; D ambiguous. Germline CDR1 and CDR2: MNHNS and SASEGT. CDR3 length: 14 amino acids. With 5 bases removed from V and 3 bases from J, the gap between germline ends came to 13 bases. The CDR3 is CASSTRTGDTEAFF. CDR3 coding DNA: TGTGCCAGCAGTACGCGGACCGGAGACACTGAAGCTTTCTTT.

This rearrangement joins TRBV6-6 to TRBJ1-2, with a tentative D call TRBD1 (6 bases). Deletions cut 0 bases from V and 8 bases from J, with 13 bases between. Germline CDR1 reads MNHNY; CDR2 reads SVGAGI (reference sequence). The CDR3 is 14 amino acids. CDR3 DNA: TGTGCCAGCAGTTACTCGAGAGAGGGGGGCGGCTACACCTTC. Translation: CASSYSREGGGYTF.

The chain recombines TRBV5-1 with TRBJ2-1, with 9 bases identical to TRBD2. The CDR3 extends over 15 amino acids. V lost 5 bases, J lost 1 base, and 4 bases stayed unmatched. The germline CDR1 and CDR2 sequences are SGHRS and YFSETQ. DNA of the CDR3: TGCGCCAGCAGAAGTACTAGCGGGTCCTACAATGAGCAGTTCTTC. Translating gives CASRSTSGSYNEQFF.

The rearrangement links TRBV4-3 to TRBJ2-7; D may match TRBD1 or TRBD2 (6 bases each). V was trimmed by 0 bases and J by 5 bases, leaving 11 bases between them. The CDR3 contains 14 residues. CDR1 is LGHNA and CDR2 is YSLEER in the germline V gene. The CDR3 spells CASSQDPGAHEQYF. CDR3 bases: TGCGCCAGCAGCCAAGATCCGGGGGCCCACGAGCAGTACTTC.

The chain links TRBV5-1 to TRBJ2-7, with D tentatively TRBD1 (6 bases). The V and J ends lost 1 base and 2 bases respectively, with 13 bases between them. Germline V gene sequence: CDR1 SGHRS, CDR2 YFSETQ. This CDR3 has 15 amino acids. The chain's CDR3 is CASSLQGAGAYEQYF. CDR3 coding DNA: TGCGCCAGCAGCTTGCAGGGAGCAGGGGCCTACGAGCAGTACTTC.

This clone appeared a single time. The chain uses TRBV10-3 and TRBJ2-1; 15 bases line up with TRBD2. The CDR3 length is 15 residues. The V gene's germline CDR1 is ENHRY and CDR2 SYGVKD. J was trimmed by 10 bases and V by 6 bases; bases with no gene match: 7. The CDR3 region is CAIRQPGTSGREQFF. The CDR3 coding sequence is TGTGCCATCAGACAGCCCGGGACTAGCGGGAGGGAGCAGTTCTTC.

This rearrangement joins TRBV11-2 to TRBJ1-1, with D possibly TRBD1 on 5 matching bases. The CDR3 is 18 residues long. Germline CDR1 reads SGHAT; CDR2 reads FQNNGV. With 0 bases removed from V and 3 bases from J, the gap between germline ends came to 20 bases. The CDR3, as DNA: TGTGCCAGCAGCTTAGAGTTCGTCCGGGGGTACGTCGACACTGAAGCTTTCTTT. It encodes CASSLEFVRGYVDTEAFF.

The rearrangement uses TRBV30 and TRBJ2-1; 11 nucleotides agree with TRBD1. Looked up from germline, CDR1 is GTSNPN and CDR2 is SVGIG (reference sequence). Germline trimming cut 2 bases from V and 9 bases from J; bases unmatched to any gene: 9. This CDR3 region has 15 residues. The DNA of the CDR3 is TGTGCCTGGAGTCCCGGACAGGGGGCGTATGCTGAGCAGTTCTTC. Residues: CAWSPGQGAYAEQFF.

This rearrangement joins TRBV30 to TRBJ1-4, with TRBD1 matching 8 bases. Trimming took 2 bases from V and 5 from J; bases not matched to a gene: 10. The CDR3 consists of 16 residues. The V gene's germline CDR1 is GTSNPN and CDR2 SVGIG (reference sequence). Here the CDR3 reads CAWSPYPQGGNEKLFF. CDR3 DNA: TGTGCCTGGAGTCCCTACCCACAGGGGGGGAATGAAAAACTGTTTTTT.

This clone appeared a single time. The rearrangement links TRBV19 to TRBJ1-3; 7 bases agree with TRBD1. V lost 6 bases, J lost 2 bases, and 4 bases stayed unmatched. This CDR3 is built from 14 residues. The germline V gene encodes CDR1 LNHDA and CDR2 SQIVND (reference sequence). CDR3 sequence (DNA): TGTGCCAGTAGCCTTGGGACAGCTGGAAACACCATATATTTT. Its translation is CASSLGTAGNTIYF.

The gene calls are TRBV30 and TRBJ2-1; 12 bases are shared with TRBD2. V lost 1 base to trimming and J lost 3 bases; unmatched junction nucleotides: 4. CDR1 and CDR2 from the germline V gene are GTSNPN and SVGIG (reference sequence). This CDR3 spans 16 amino acids. The CDR3 nucleotides are TGTGCCTGGAGTGGCAGACTAGCGGGAGACTACAATGAGCAGTTCTTC. It translates to CAWSGRLAGDYNEQFF.

In its sample, this clone was seen once. The chain uses TRBV7-8 and TRBJ2-1; tentatively, D is TRBD2 (6 bases). Deletions cut 1 base from V and 4 bases from J, with 14 bases between. CDR1 is SGHVS, CDR2 FQNEAQ, per germline. There are 16 residues in the CDR3. The CDR3 loop is CASSLVAGREYNEQFF. The CDR3 nucleotides are TGTGCCAGCAGCTTAGTTGCGGGACGCGAATACAATGAGCAGTTCTTC.

V gene TRBV28 combines with J gene TRBJ2-7; 9 bases agree with TRBD2. V lost 5 bases to trimming and J lost 4 bases; unmatched junction nucleotides: 9. This CDR3 is built from 15 residues. Germline CDR1 reads MDHEN; CDR2 reads SYDVKM. The CDR3 nucleotides read TGTGCCAGCAGTACCACCCTAGCGGGGACTTACGAGCAGTACTTC. Encoded protein: CASSTTLAGTYEQYF.